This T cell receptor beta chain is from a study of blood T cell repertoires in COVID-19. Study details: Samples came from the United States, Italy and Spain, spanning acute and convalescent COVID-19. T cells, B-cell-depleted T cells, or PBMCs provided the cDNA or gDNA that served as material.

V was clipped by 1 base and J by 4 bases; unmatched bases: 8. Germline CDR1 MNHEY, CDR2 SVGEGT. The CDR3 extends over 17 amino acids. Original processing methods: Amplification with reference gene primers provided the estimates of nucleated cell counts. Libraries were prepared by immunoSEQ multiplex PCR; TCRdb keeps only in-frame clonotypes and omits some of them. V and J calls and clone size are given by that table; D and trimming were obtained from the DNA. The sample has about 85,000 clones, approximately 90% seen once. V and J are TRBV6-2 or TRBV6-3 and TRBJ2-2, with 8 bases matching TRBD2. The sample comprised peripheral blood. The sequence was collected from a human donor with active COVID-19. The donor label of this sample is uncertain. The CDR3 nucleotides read TGTGCCAGCAGTTACTTCTTAGCGGGGTGGGGCACCGGGGAGCTGTTTTTT. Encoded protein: CASSYFLAGWGTGELFF.